The 25 T cell receptor beta chains below were found in one sample sequenced in a study of blood T cell repertoires in COVID-19. Sequencing was performed with immunoSEQ multiplex PCR; in TCRdb, only in-frame clones are kept and a portion is missing. Of fewer than 400,000 clones listed, roughly 90% were seen once; the top ten hold less than 3.5%. Sequenced material: peripheral blood. These TCRs come from a woman aged 25 to 45 with COVID-19, enrolled during active disease.

The chain couples TRBV3-1 (or the pseudogene TRBV3-2) to TRBJ2-2; perhaps TRBD1 as D (5 bases). This CDR3 region has 14 residues. Per germline, CDR1 LGHDT and CDR2 YNNKEL (reference sequence). V dropped 4 bases and J dropped 3 bases, with 9 bases sitting between them. As DNA, the CDR3 is TGTGCCAGCAGCCTAGGACATTACACCGGGGAGCTGTTTTTT. The encoded protein is CASSLGHYTGELFF.

This sequence joins TRBV29-1 and TRBJ1-1, with TRBD1 as a possible D gene (5 bases). Trimming shortened V by 6 bases and J by 6 bases, and 14 bases separated the two germline ends. Germline assignment: CDR1 SQVTM and CDR2 ANQGSEA. This CDR3 has 12 residues. In nucleotides, the CDR3 is TGCAGCGTGGTGGGCAGGGAGGCTGAAGCTTTCTTT. It specifies CSVVGREAEAFF.

This clone is a singleton in its sample. V is TRBV28 and J is TRBJ1-1, with a weak D call TRBD1 (6 bases). Trimming cost V 6 bases and J 3 bases, with 11 bases left between them. The CDR3 loop spans 13 amino acids. CDR1 and CDR2 (germline): MDHEN, SYDVKM. In nucleotides, the CDR3 is TGTGCCAGCAGCCCCAGGGGAGACACTGAAGCTTTCTTT. Its translation is CASSPRGDTEAFF.

The chain has TRBV9 and TRBJ2-5; D is ambiguous. Per the germline V gene, CDR1 is SGDLS and CDR2 is YYNGEE. The CDR3 consists of 13 residues. Trimming took off 1 base at V and 2 bases at J, with 6 bases between the two ends. The DNA for the CDR3 is TGTGCCAGCAGCGTATCACAGCAAGAGACCCAGTACTTC. This sequence encodes CASSVSQQETQYF.

The gene calls are TRBV12-5 and TRBJ1-5; D is undetermined. Germline V CDR1 and CDR2: LGHNT, FRNRAP. Trimming left V 1 base short and J 5 bases short, with 9 bases between. The length of the CDR3 is 14 residues. In DNA, the CDR3 is TGTGCTAGTGGTTTGGGGGTCGGGGATCAGCCCCAGCATTTT. Its translation is CASGLGVGDQPQHF.

This clone was detected once. The chain recombines TRBV30 with TRBJ1-5; 8 bases fit TRBD1. CDR3 length: 14 residues. Germline CDR1 reads GTSNPN; CDR2 reads SVGIG (reference sequence). V lost 2 bases and J lost 6; bases outside the gene matches: 6. This CDR3 is CAWSNGQGGQPQHF. The CDR3 nucleotides are TGTGCCTGGAGTAATGGACAGGGAGGTCAGCCCCAGCATTTT.

This clone occurred a few times. J is TRBJ1-1 and V is TRBV5-1; D is possibly TRBD1 (5 bases). The CDR3 loop spans 13 amino acids. CDR1 is SGHRS, CDR2 YFSETQ, per germline. Trimming cost V 7 bases and J 5 bases, with 15 bases left between them. The CDR3 DNA reads TGCGCCAGCCGGAGGGGAATTGAAACTGAAGCTTTCTTT. Translated: CASRRGIETEAFF.

The genes are TRBV10-3 and TRBJ1-5, with 8 nucleotides matching TRBD1. CDR3 size: 15 residues. CDR1 is ENHRY, CDR2 SYGVKD, per germline. Trimming removed 4 bases from V and 4 bases from J; junction bases left unmatched: 6. The CDR3 here is CAISADRAGNQPQHF. As DNA, the CDR3 is TGTGCCATCAGTGCGGACAGGGCAGGGAATCAGCCCCAGCATTTT.

This chain connects TRBV19 to TRBJ1-1; TRBD1 agrees at 7 bases. The germline V gene has CDR1 LNHDA and CDR2 SQIVND (reference sequence). This CDR3 region has 13 residues. The ends lost 7 bases at V and 4 bases at J; junction bases unmatched: 6. The CDR3 loop is CASNPPGGTEAFF. In nucleotides, the CDR3 is TGTGCCAGTAACCCTCCAGGGGGCACTGAAGCTTTCTTT.

The CDR3 region is CASRREEGQPQHF. The CDR3 region has the DNA TGTGCCAGCAGGAGGGAGGAGGGTCAGCCCCAGCATTTT. This chain joins TRBV2 and TRBJ1-5; the D is unclear. The germline CDR1 and CDR2 sequences are SNHLY and FYNNEI. This CDR3 has 13 amino acids. Trimming removed 6 bases from V and 6 bases from J, with 12 bases in between.

This clone has a count of ten or more. The chain is built from TRBV7-8 and TRBJ2-6; TRBD2 might be the D (5 bases). Germline-derived CDR1 and CDR2 are SGHVS and FQNEAQ. V was cut by 1 base and J by 0 bases, with 10 bases left in between. The CDR3 sequence is 17 residues long. Here the CDR3 reads CASSLVEVGSGANVLTF. CDR3 nucleotides: TGTGCCAGCAGCTTAGTGGAGGTTGGCTCTGGGGCCAACGTCCTGACTTTC.

V and J are TRBV6-5 and TRBJ1-5; possibly TRBD1 for D (6 bases). The CDR3 is 15 amino acids. In germline, CDR1 is MNHEY, CDR2 SVGAGI. V lost 11 bases and J lost 0, with 17 bases in between. The CDR3 spells CAATYGTLSNQPQHF. Here the CDR3 DNA reads TGTGCCGCCACGTACGGGACACTTAGCAATCAGCCCCAGCATTTT.

The V call is TRBV3-1 (or the pseudogene TRBV3-2), the J call TRBJ2-5, with D possibly TRBD2 on 6 matching bases. The germline V gene has CDR1 LGHDT and CDR2 YNNKEL (reference sequence). The CDR3 is 12 amino acids. Trimming removed 4 bases from V and 4 bases from J, with 7 bases in between. The CDR3 DNA reads TGTGCCAGCAGCCGGAGGGGAGAGACCCAGTACTTC. It specifies CASSRRGETQYF.

Relative to its sample, this clone is medium-sized. The rearrangement links TRBV6-5 to TRBJ2-7, with 8 positions matching TRBD1. The CDR3 has 15 residues. J was trimmed by 1 base and V by 6 bases; bases with no gene match: 8. Germline V gene lookup returns CDR1 MNHEY and CDR2 SVGAGI. DNA of the CDR3: TGTGCCAGCAGGCTACAGGGGGTTGGATCCTACGAGCAGTACTTC. Its translation is CASRLQGVGSYEQYF.

The J gene is TRBJ2-3, the V gene TRBV20-1; D perhaps matches TRBD1 (5 bases). V lost 3 bases and J 0 bases, leaving 16 bases between the germline ends. Germline V gene sequence: CDR1 DFQATT, CDR2 SNEGSKA (reference sequence). CDR3 length: 16 amino acids. The CDR3 loop reads CSASLGVNPSTDTQYF. CDR3 coding DNA: TGCAGTGCTAGTTTAGGGGTCAATCCTAGCACAGATACGCAGTATTTT.

The chain couples TRBV6-4 to TRBJ1-2; TRBD1 might be the D (6 bases). The CDR3 runs 15 residues. Trimming removed 1 base from V and 4 bases from J, with 13 bases in between. Germline CDR1 reads MRHNA; CDR2 reads SNTAGT. The DNA for the CDR3 is TGTGCCAGCAGTGACTGGGGTACAGGGACCTATGGCTACACCTTC. Protein product: CASSDWGTGTYGYTF.

The chain recombines TRBV18 with TRBJ2-3; D is perhaps TRBD2 (6 bases). Germline V gives CDR1 KGHSH, CDR2 LQKENI. The CDR3 length is 16 residues. V lost 0 bases, J lost 5 bases, and 15 bases lay in between. The DNA of the CDR3 is TGTGCCAGCTCACCACCGACGGGAGTTTTTGTAGATACGCAGTATTTT. Translated, it gives CASSPPTGVFVDTQYF.

The chain recombines TRBV27 with TRBJ1-5; 11 nucleotides match TRBD1. Germline V CDR1 and CDR2: MNHEY, SMNVEV (reference sequence). CDR3 length: 16 residues. Trimming took 5 bases from V and 6 from J; bases not matched to a gene: 9. Here the CDR3 reads CASSPWTGGKGQPQHF. The CDR3 DNA sequence: TGTGCCAGCAGTCCGTGGACAGGGGGCAAGGGTCAGCCCCAGCATTTT.

The V gene is TRBV4-1, the J gene TRBJ1-4; TRBD1 aligns across 7 bases. Germline assignment: CDR1 MGHRA and CDR2 YSYEKL. J gave up 10 bases and V 2 bases, and 13 bases lay outside the gene matches. The CDR3 runs 16 residues. CDR3 bases: TGCGCCAGCAGCCAACCCTTCCAGGGGGTGGGAAGAAAACTGTTTTTT. Its translation is CASSQPFQGVGRKLFF.

V gene TRBV7-2 combines with J gene TRBJ2-5; possible D gene TRBD2, 5 bases. The CDR3 has 13 amino acids. Germline V gene data show CDR1 as SGHTA and CDR2 as FQGNSA. Trimming removed 3 bases from V and 4 bases from J, with 9 bases in between. The CDR3 DNA reads as TGTGCCAGCAGCTTTGATACTAGAGAGACCCAGTACTTC. Its protein is CASSFDTRETQYF.

The J gene is TRBJ1-3, the V gene TRBV13; 9 bases line up with TRBD1. The CDR3 sequence is 16 residues long. Trimming removed 3 bases from V and 4 bases from J; junction bases left unmatched: 7. Germline V lookup: CDR1 PRHDT, CDR2 FYEKMQ (reference sequence). CDR3 region: CASSFNYRGLGNTIYF. In DNA form, the CDR3 reads TGTGCCAGCAGCTTTAATTACAGGGGGCTAGGAAACACCATATATTTT.

The V and J genes are TRBV19 and TRBJ1-5; D is perhaps TRBD1 (6 bases). Germline-derived CDR1 and CDR2 are LNHDA and SQIVND (reference sequence). The length of the CDR3 is 16 residues. Between the trimmed V and J ends, which lost 1 base and 3 bases, there was a span of 13 bases. Written as DNA, the CDR3 is TGTGCCAGTAGTATAGGTCCAGGGGCCCTCAATCAGCCCCAGCATTTT. Encoded protein: CASSIGPGALNQPQHF.

This clone was observed a handful of times. This CDR3 reads CASSGLAGREQFF. Written as DNA, the CDR3 is TGTGCCAGTAGTGGACTAGCGGGTCGTGAGCAGTTCTTC. J is TRBJ2-1 and V is TRBV19; 11 bases are shared with TRBD2. The CDR3 is 13 residues long. Trimming took 5 bases from V and 9 from J; bases not matched to a gene: 3. In germline, CDR1 is LNHDA, CDR2 SQIVND (reference sequence). The whole variable domain, filled in from reference TRBV19 and TRBJ2-1, reads DGGITQSPKYLFRKEGQNVTLSCEQNLNHDAMYWYRQDPGQGLRLIYYSQIVNDFQKGDIAEGYSVSREKKESFPLTVTSAQKNPTAFYLCASSGLAGREQFFGPGTRLTVL.

The CDR3 coding sequence is TGTGCCAGCAGAATCCGGACAGGTCTAGGCTACACCTTC. The encoded protein is CASRIRTGLGYTF. This rearrangement joins TRBV5-6 to TRBJ1-2; the match to TRBD1 covers 7 bases. The CDR3 runs to 13 residues. Germline assignment: CDR1 SGHDT and CDR2 YYEEEE. Unmatched junction bases numbered 9, after V lost 5 bases and J lost 8 bases.

CDR3 protein: CASSEGESQPQHF. The CDR3 region has the DNA TGCGCCAGCAGCGAGGGGGAGTCTCAGCCCCAGCATTTT. J is TRBJ1-5 and V is TRBV4-1, with D tentatively TRBD1 (6 bases). CDR3 length equals 13 residues. Germline CDR1 is MGHRA and CDR2 is YSYEKL. The V gene lost 5 bases and the J gene lost 6 bases, with 11 bases spanning the gap.